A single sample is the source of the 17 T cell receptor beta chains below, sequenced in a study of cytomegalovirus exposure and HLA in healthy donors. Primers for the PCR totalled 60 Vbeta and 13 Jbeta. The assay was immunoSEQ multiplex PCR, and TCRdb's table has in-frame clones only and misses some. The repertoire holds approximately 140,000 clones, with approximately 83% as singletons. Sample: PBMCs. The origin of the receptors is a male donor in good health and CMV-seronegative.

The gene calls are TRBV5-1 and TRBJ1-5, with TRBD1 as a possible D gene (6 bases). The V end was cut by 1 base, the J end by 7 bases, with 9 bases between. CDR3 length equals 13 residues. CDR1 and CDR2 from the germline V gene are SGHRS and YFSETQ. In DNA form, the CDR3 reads TGCGCCAGCAGCTTGACAGGGACCCAGCCCCAGCATTTT. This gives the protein CASSLTGTQPQHF.

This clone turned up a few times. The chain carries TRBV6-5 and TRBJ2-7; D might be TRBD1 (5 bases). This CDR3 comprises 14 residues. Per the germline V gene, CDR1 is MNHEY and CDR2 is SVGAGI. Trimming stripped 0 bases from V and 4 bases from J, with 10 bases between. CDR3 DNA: TGTGCCAGCAGTTACTCGAGACCAGGGTACGAGCAGTACTTC. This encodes CASSYSRPGYEQYF.

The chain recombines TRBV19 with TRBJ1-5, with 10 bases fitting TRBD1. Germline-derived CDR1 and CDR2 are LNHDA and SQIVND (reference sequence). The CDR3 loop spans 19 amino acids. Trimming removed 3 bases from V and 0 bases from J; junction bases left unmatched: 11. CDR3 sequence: CASSMSGTGVSPSNQPQHF. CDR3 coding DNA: TGTGCCAGTAGTATGAGCGGGACAGGGGTAAGTCCTAGCAATCAGCCCCAGCATTTT.

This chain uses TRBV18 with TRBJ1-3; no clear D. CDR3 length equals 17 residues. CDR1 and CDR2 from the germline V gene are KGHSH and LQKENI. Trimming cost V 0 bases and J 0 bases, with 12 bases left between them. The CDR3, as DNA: TGTGCCAGCTCACCACCCCAGGCTGGAAGCTCTGGAAACACCATATATTTT. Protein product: CASSPPQAGSSGNTIYF.

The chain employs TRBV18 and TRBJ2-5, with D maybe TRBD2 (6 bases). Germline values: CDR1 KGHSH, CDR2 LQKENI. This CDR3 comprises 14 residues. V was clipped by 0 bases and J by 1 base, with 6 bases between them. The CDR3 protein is CASSPPEGQETQYF. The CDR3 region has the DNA TGTGCCAGCTCACCACCGGAGGGCCAAGAGACCCAGTACTTC. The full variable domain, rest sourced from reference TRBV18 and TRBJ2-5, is NAGVMQNPRHLVRRRGQEARLRCSPMKGHSHVYWYRQLPEEGLKFMVYLQKENIIDESGMPKERFSAEFPKEGPSILRIQQVVRGDSAAYFCASSPPEGQETQYFGPGTRLLVL.

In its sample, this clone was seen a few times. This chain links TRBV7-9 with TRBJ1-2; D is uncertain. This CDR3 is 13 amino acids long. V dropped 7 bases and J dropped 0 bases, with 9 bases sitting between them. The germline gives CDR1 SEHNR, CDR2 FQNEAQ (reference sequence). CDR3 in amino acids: CASTPGTNYGYTF. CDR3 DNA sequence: TGTGCCAGCACCCCAGGAACTAACTATGGCTACACCTTC.

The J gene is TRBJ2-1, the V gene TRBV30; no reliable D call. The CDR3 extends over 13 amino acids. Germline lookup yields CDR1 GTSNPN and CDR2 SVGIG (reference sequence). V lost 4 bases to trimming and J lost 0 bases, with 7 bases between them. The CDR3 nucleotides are TGTGCCTGGAATCCGAGCTCCTACAATGAGCAGTTCTTC. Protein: CAWNPSSYNEQFF.

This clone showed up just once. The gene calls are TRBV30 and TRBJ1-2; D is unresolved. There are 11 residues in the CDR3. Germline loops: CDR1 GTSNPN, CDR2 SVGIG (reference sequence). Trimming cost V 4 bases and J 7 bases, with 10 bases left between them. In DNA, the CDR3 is TGTGCCTGGACCGGCAGGCCTGGCTACACCTTC. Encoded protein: CAWTGRPGYTF.

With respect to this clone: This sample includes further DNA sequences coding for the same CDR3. CDR3 region: CASSLGLAYEQYF. CDR3 nucleotide sequence: TGTGCCAGCAGCTTGGGGCTGGCCTACGAGCAGTACTTC. V usage is TRBV11-2 and J usage is TRBJ2-7, with D perhaps TRBD1 (5 bases). Per germline, CDR1 SGHAT and CDR2 FQNNGV. With 3 bases removed from V and 2 bases from J, the gap between germline ends came to 8 bases. The CDR3 has 13 residues.

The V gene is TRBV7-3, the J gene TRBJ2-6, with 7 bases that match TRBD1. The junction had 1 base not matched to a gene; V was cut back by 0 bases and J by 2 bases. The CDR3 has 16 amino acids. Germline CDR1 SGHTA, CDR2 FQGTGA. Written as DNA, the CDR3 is TGTGCCAGCAGCTTAACCGACAGGGCTGGGGCCAACGTCCTGACTTTC. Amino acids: CASSLTDRAGANVLTF. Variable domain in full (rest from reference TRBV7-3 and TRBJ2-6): GAGVSQTPSNKVTEKGKYVELRCDPISGHTALYWYRQSLGQGPEFLIYFQGTGAADDSGLPNDRFFAVRPEGSVSTLKIQRTERGDSAVYLCASSLTDRAGANVLTFGAGSRLTVL.

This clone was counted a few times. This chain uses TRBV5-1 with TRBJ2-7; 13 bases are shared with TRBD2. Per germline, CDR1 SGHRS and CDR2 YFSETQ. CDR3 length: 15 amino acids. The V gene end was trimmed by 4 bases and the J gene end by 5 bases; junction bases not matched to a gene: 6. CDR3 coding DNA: TGCGCCAGCAGCGTTACTAGCGGGAGGGTAAACGAGCAGTACTTC. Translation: CASSVTSGRVNEQYF.

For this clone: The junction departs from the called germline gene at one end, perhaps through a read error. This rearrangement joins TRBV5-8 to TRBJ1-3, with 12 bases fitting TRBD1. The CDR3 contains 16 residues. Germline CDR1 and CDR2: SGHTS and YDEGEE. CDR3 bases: TGTGCCAACAGCTGGGGACAGGGGGCTGCTGGAAACACCATATATTTT. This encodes CANSWGQGAAGNTIYF.

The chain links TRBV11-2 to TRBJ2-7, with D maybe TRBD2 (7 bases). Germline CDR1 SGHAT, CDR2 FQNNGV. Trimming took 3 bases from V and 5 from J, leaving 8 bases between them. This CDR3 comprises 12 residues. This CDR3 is CASSLGGHEQYF. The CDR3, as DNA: TGTGCCAGCAGCTTGGGGGGGCACGAGCAGTACTTC.

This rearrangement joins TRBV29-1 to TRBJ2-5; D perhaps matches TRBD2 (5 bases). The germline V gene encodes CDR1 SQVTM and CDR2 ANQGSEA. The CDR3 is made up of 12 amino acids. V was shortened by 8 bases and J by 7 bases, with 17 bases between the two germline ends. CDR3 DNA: TGCAGCACCCAGGACTCCGGAGGGACCCAGTACTTC. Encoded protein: CSTQDSGGTQYF.

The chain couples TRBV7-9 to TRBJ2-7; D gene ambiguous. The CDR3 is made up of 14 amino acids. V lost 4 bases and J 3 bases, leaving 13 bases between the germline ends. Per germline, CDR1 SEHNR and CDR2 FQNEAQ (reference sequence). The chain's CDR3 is CASSSGPFDYEQYF. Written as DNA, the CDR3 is TGTGCCAGCAGCTCGGGTCCGTTCGACTACGAGCAGTACTTC.

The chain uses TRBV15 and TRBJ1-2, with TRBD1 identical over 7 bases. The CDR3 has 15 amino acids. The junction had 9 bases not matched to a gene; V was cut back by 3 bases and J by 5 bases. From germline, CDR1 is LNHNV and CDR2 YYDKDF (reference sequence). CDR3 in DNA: TGTGCCACCAGCAGGGAACGGGACAGTAGTTATGGCTACACCTTC. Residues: CATSRERDSSYGYTF.

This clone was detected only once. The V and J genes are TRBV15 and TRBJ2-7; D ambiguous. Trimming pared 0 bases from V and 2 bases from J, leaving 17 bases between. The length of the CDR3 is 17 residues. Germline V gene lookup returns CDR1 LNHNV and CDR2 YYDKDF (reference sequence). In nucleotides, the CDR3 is TGTGCCACCAGCAGAGATAGCCTTAGTCTGTCGACCTACGAGCAGTACTTC. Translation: CATSRDSLSLSTYEQYF.